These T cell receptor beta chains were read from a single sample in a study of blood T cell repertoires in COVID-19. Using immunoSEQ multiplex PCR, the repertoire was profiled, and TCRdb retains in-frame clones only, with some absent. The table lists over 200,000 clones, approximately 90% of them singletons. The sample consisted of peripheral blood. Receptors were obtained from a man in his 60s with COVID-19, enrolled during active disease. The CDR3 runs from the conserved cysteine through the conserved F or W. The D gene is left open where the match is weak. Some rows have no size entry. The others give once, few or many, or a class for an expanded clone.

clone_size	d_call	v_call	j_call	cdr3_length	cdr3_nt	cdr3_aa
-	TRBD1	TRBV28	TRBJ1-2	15	TGTGCCAGCAGTTTATTGGGACAGGGAGGCTATGGCTACACCTTC	CASSLLGQGGYGYTF
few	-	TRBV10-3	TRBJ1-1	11	TGTGCCATCGCGGGGGGCACTGAAGCTTTCTTT	CAIAGGTEAFF
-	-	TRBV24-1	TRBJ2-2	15	TGTGCCACCAGTGATGCGACTACGAACACCGGGGAGCTGTTTTTT	CATSDATTNTGELFF
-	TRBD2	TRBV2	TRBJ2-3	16	TGTGCCAGCAGAGAAGGGACTAGCGGGAAAACAGATACGCAGTATTTT	CASREGTSGKTDTQYF
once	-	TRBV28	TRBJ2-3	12	TGTGCCAGCGCCTCCGGGAAAGAGGCGCAGTATTTT	CASASGKEAQYF
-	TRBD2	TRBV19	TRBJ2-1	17	TGTGCCAGTAGTATAGGGGCTAGCGGGAGAATTTGGGATGAGCAGTTCTTC	CASSIGASGRIWDEQFF
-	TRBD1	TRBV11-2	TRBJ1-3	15	TGTGCCAGCAGCCCTGACAGGGCCTCTGGAAACACCATATATTTT	CASSPDRASGNTIYF
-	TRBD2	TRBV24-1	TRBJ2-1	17	TGTGCCACCAGTGACCACAGCGGGATAGACGCCTACAATGAGCAGTTCTTC	CATSDHSGIDAYNEQFF
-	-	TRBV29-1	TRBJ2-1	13	TGCAGCGTGGCGGCAGGACTTTACAATGAGCAGTTCTTC	CSVAAGLYNEQFF
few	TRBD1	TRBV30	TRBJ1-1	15	TGTGCCTGGAGATCCCGGACAGGCGGCAACACTGAAGCTTTCTTT	CAWRSRTGGNTEAFF
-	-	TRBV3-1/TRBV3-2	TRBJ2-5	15	TGTGCCAGCAGCCAAGTTAGTCTCGGCCAAGAGACCCAGTACTTC	CASSQVSLGQETQYF
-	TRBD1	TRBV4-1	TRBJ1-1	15	TGCGCCAGCAGCCAAGTTGGCAGGGGGTTGGCGGAGGCTTTCTTT	CASSQVGRGLAEAFF
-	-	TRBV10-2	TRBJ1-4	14	TGCGCCAGCAGTGTGTCCCAGGGGAATGAAAAACTGTTTTTT	CASSVSQGNEKLFF
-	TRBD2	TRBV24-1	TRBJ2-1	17	TGTGCCACCAGTGATGCCGGGACTAGCGGGAGGAACAATGAGCAGTTCTTC	CATSDAGTSGRNNEQFF
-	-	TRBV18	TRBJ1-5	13	TGTGCCAGCCACTCGGGGGGGAATCAGCCCCAGCATTTT	CASHSGGNQPQHF
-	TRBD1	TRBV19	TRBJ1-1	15	TGTGCCAGTAACCCGACAGGGATTTCGAACACTGAAGCTTTCTTT	CASNPTGISNTEAFF
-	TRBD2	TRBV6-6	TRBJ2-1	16	TGTGCCAGCAGTTCCGCAACTAGCGGGGGGTACAATGAGCAGTTCTTC	CASSSATSGGYNEQFF
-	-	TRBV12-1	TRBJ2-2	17	TGTGCCAGCAGCTATCTGGCCCGGGACAGGGAAACCGGGGAGCTGTTTTTT	CASSYLARDRETGELFF
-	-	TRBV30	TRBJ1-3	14	TGTGCCTGGACGAGGTTTAACGCTGGAAACACCATATATTTT	CAWTRFNAGNTIYF
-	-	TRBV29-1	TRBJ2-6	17	TGCAGCGTTGGAGGCAGTTCTAGGCTCTCTGGGGCCAACGTCCTGACTTTC	CSVGGSSRLSGANVLTF
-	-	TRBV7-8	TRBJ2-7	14	TGTGCCAGCGGCGTAGGGGGGCTCAGTCACGAGCAGTACTTC	CASGVGGLSHEQYF
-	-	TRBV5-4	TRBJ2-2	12	TGTGCCAGCAGCTTGTCGGGCGGGGAGCTGTTTTTT	CASSLSGGELFF
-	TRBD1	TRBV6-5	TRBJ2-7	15	TGTGCCAGCAGTACCCGGGACAGGAGTTCCTACGAGCAGTACTTC	CASSTRDRSSYEQYF
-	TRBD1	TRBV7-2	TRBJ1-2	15	TGTGCCAGCAGCTTGCGGACAGGGGAGAACTATGGCTACACCTTC	CASSLRTGENYGYTF
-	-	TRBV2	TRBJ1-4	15	TGTGCCAGCAGTGTCTTTATGGGGGGTAATGAAAAACTGTTTTTT	CASSVFMGGNEKLFF
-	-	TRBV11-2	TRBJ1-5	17	TGTGCCAGCAGCTTAGGGAGGGGAACCGATCCTAATCAGCCCCAGCATTTT	CASSLGRGTDPNQPQHF
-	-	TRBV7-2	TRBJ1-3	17	TGTGCCAGCAGCTTATCAGGGCGGTACACCTCTGGAAACACCATATATTTT	CASSLSGRYTSGNTIYF
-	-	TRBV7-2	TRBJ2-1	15	TGTGCCAGCAGCTTAGTGATGTCAGCCTACAATGAGCAGTTCTTC	CASSLVMSAYNEQFF
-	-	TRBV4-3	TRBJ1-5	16	TGCGCCAGCAGCCAAGATACGGGGAATAGCAATCAGCCCCAGCATTTT	CASSQDTGNSNQPQHF
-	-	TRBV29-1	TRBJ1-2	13	TGCAGCGGTTACAGGGATACTAACTATGGCTACACCTTC	CSGYRDTNYGYTF
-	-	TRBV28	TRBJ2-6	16	TGTGCCAGCACGGGACACGGACGCTCTGGGGCCAACGTCCTGACTTTC	CASTGHGRSGANVLTF
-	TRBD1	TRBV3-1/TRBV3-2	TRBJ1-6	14	TGTGCCAGCACCCGGACAGGGGTAAATTCACCCCTCCACTTT	CASTRTGVNSPLHF
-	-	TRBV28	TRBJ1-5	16	TGTGCCAGCAGTTTCGGGGGGCGTAGCGGCAATCAGCCCCAGCATTTT	CASSFGGRSGNQPQHF
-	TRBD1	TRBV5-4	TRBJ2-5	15	TGTGCCAGCAGCTTCCACCGACAGGGCCAAGAGACCCAGTACTTC	CASSFHRQGQETQYF
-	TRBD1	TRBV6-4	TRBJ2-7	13	TGTGCCAGCAGTGCCGGACAGGGGGGAGAGCAGTACTTC	CASSAGQGGEQYF
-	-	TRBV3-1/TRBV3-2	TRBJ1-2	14	TGTGCCAGCAGCCAAGGGGAGGGTGGCTATGGCTACACCTTC	CASSQGEGGYGYTF
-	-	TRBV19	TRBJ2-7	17	TGTGCCAGTAGTATCGCCATGATGTCGTCCGGTGGTAACGAGCAGTACTTC	CASSIAMMSSGGNEQYF
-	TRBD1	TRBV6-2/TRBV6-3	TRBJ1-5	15	TGTGCCAGCAGTTATCGGACAGGGATCAATCAGCCCCAGCATTTT	CASSYRTGINQPQHF
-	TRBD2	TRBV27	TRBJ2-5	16	TGTGCCAGCAGTTTACGGCCTAGCGGACTCCAAGAGACCCAGTACTTC	CASSLRPSGLQETQYF
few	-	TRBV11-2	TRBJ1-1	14	TGTGCCAGCAGCCGACAACAGGGGAACACTGAAGCTTTCTTT	CASSRQQGNTEAFF
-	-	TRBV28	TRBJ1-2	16	TGTGCCAGCAGGGCCCCCATAGGGGATACAAACTATGGCTACACCTTC	CASRAPIGDTNYGYTF
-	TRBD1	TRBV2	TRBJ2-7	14	TGTGCCAGCAGTACACAGGGGGAATTGGGTGAGCAGTACTTC	CASSTQGELGEQYF
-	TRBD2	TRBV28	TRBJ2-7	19	TGTGCCAGCAGTGCCCGGGCGGGACTAGCTTGGCCCTTCTCCTACGAGCAGTACTTC	CASSARAGLAWPFSYEQYF
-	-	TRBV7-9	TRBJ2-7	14	TGTGCCAGCAGCCCCTGGAGGTCAGGTTCCGAGCAGTACTTC	CASSPWRSGSEQYF
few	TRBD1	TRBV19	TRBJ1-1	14	TGTGCCAGTAGTATAGGGACAGGGAACACTGAAGCTTTCTTT	CASSIGTGNTEAFF
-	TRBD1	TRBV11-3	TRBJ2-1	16	TGTGCCAGCAGCTTAGATGCAGGGGGCGCGTACAATGAGCAGTTCTTC	CASSLDAGGAYNEQFF
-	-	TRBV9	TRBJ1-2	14	TGTGCCAGCAGCGTAGAAGGGGAATTTAATGGCTACACCTTC	CASSVEGEFNGYTF